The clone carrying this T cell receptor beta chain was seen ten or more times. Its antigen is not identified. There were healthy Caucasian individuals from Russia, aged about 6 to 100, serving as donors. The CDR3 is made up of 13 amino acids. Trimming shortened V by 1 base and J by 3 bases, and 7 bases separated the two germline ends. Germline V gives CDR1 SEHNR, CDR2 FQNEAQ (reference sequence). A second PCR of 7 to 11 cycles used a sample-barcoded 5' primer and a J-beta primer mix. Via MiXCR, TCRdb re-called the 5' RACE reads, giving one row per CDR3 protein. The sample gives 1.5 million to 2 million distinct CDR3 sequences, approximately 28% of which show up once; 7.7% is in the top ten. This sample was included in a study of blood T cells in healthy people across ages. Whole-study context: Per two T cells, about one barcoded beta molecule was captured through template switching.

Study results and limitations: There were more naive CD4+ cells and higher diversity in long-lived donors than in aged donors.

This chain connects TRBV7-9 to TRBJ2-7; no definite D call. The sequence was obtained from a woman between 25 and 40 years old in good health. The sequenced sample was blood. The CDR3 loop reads CASSLVSVYEQYF. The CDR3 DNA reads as TGTGCCAGCAGCTTAGTTTCCGTCTACGAGCAGTACTTC.